This entry is about one T cell receptor beta chain. As yet, its antigen is unknown. Method: immunoSEQ multiplex PCR; TCRdb's copy keeps in-frame clones and lacks some. The sample holds some 84,000 clones; approximately 92% are singletons and the top ten take less than 0.2%. The sample comes from a study of OX40 agonist ivuxolimab in advanced cancers. Across the study: Eligibility rules accepted prior anti-PD-1, anti-PD-L1 or anti-CTLA-4 therapy, and 30% to 40% had some. Notes on the study in general: On average, a greater number of expanded clones characterised CD8+ T cells relative to CD4+.

This clonotype was sampled from an adult with an advanced solid tumor such as melanoma, head and neck, liver or kidney cancer. The sample consisted of CD4+ or CD8+ T cells sorted from blood, taken in a trial of the OX40 agonist ivuxolimab.

The CDR3 sequence: CASSLTLANYGYTF. CDR3 in DNA: TGTGCCAGCAGCCTGACCCTTGCTAACTATGGCTACACCTTC. J is TRBJ1-2 and V is TRBV4-2; unclear D gene. The CDR3 loop spans 14 amino acids. Per the germline V gene, CDR1 is LGHNA and CDR2 is YNFKEQ. V lost 4 bases and J lost 0, with 9 bases in between.